Below, one T cell receptor beta chain is given with its context. The PCR employed 60 Vbeta primers together with 13 Jbeta primers. Repertoires were generated with immunoSEQ multiplex PCR, while TCRdb's copy carries only in-frame clones and drops some. The repertoire holds about 180,000 clones, with about 77% as singletons. These data come from a study of cytomegalovirus exposure and HLA in healthy donors. The V gene end was trimmed by 6 bases and the J gene end by 4 bases; junction bases not matched to a gene: 3. The CDR3 is 14 residues long. Looked up from germline, CDR1 is MDHEN and CDR2 is SYDVKM. The TCR comes from a man in his 60s in good health and CMV-seronegative. What was sequenced was PBMCs. The genes are TRBV28 and TRBJ1-5; TRBD1 agrees at 10 bases. This CDR3 is CASRTGGLNQPQHF. DNA of the CDR3: TGTGCCAGCAGGACAGGGGGCTTGAATCAGCCCCAGCATTTT.